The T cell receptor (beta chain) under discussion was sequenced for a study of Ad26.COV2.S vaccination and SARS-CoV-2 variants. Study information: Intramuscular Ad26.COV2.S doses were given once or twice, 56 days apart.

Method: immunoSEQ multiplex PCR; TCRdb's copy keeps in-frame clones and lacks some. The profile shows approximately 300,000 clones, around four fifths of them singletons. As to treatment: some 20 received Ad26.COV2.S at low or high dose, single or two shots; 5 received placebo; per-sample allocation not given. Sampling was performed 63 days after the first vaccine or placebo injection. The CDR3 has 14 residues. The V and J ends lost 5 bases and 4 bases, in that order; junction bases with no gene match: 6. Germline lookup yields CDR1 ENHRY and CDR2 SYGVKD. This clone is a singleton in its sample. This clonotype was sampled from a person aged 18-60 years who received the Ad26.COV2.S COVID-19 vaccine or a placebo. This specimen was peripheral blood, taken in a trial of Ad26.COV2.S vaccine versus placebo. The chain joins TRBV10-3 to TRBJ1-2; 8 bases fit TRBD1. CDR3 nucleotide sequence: TGTGCCATCAGTCCCGGGACAGGTCCCTATGGCTACACCTTC. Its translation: CAISPGTGPYGYTF.